The 23 T cell receptor beta chains below were found in one sample sequenced in a study of T cell responses to AZD1222 COVID-19 vaccine. The method was immunoSEQ multiplex PCR; TCRdb's version includes in-frame clones alone and lacks a portion of them. The table lists more than 150,000 clones, just over 90% of them singletons, with 1.3% in the top ten. The sequencing here drew on peripheral blood, taken 28 days after the second AZD1222 dose. The receptors stem from an adult who received the AZD1222 COVID-19 vaccine.

This clone was seen a handful of times. The rearrangement links TRBV6-4 to TRBJ1-3, with D perhaps TRBD1 (5 bases). The CDR3 covers 19 residues. CDR1 and CDR2 from the germline V gene are MRHNA and SNTAGT. Trimming left V 0 bases short and J 0 bases short, with 18 bases between. CDR3 protein: CASSDSSPHRGPSGNTIYF. The CDR3 DNA reads as TGTGCCAGCAGTGACTCATCCCCCCATCGGGGCCCCTCTGGAAACACCATATATTTT.

The chain couples TRBV6-2 or TRBV6-3 to TRBJ2-3; 9 bases map to TRBD1. Germline assignment: CDR1 MNHEY and CDR2 SVGEGT. The CDR3 is 16 residues long. With V trimmed by 5 bases and J by 3 bases, 9 bases remained unmatched. The CDR3 DNA reads TGTGCCAGCAGTAGAGGACAGGGGATCGGGACAGATACGCAGTATTTT. This gives the protein CASSRGQGIGTDTQYF.

The gene calls are TRBV20-1 and TRBJ1-2; D is undetermined. There are 13 residues in the CDR3. Trimming pared 3 bases from V and 2 bases from J, leaving 10 bases between. Germline CDR1 DFQATT, CDR2 SNEGSKA (reference sequence). The CDR3 sequence: CSASPDINYGYTF. The CDR3 DNA sequence: TGCAGTGCTAGTCCTGACATAAACTATGGCTACACCTTC.

J is TRBJ2-5 and V is TRBV5-1; D may be TRBD1 or TRBD2 (7 bases each). CDR1 is SGHRS, CDR2 YFSETQ, per germline. V shed 4 bases and J shed 2 bases, with 15 bases lying between them. The CDR3 extends over 15 amino acids. The DNA for the CDR3 is TGCGCCAGCAGCCGTGGGAGGGGGCGGCAAGAGACCCAGTACTTC. It translates to CASSRGRGRQETQYF.

CDR3 sequence: CASSPMRLNEQFF. The DNA of the CDR3 is TGTGCCAGCTCACCGATGAGGCTCAATGAGCAGTTCTTC. The chain employs TRBV18 and TRBJ2-1; the D is unclear. V lost 3 bases and J lost 6, with 9 bases in between. Germline lookup yields CDR1 KGHSH and CDR2 LQKENI. The CDR3 extends over 13 amino acids.

The chain couples TRBV7-3 to TRBJ1-1; D perhaps matches TRBD1 (6 bases). Germline-derived CDR1 and CDR2 are SGHTA and FQGTGA. This CDR3 contains 15 residues. V lost 1 base and J lost 4, with 13 bases in between. The CDR3 protein is CASSLNGGLGTEAFF. The CDR3 nucleotides read TGTGCCAGCAGCTTAAATGGGGGGCTTGGCACTGAAGCTTTCTTT.

This clone occurred once. The chain combines TRBV7-2 with TRBJ1-1; D may be TRBD1 (5 bases). V was shortened by 2 bases and J by 2 bases, with 12 bases between the two germline ends. The CDR3 consists of 15 residues. From germline, CDR1 is SGHTA and CDR2 FQGNSA. The CDR3 spells CASSLLGQFNTEAFF. CDR3 in DNA: TGTGCCAGCAGCTTATTGGGGCAGTTCAACACTGAAGCTTTCTTT.

The chain has TRBV23-1 and TRBJ2-1; D is unresolved. TRBV23-1 is assigned to the ORF class and has an uncertain function. Trimming removed 10 bases at V and 0 bases at J, with 22 bases between. The CDR3 runs 17 residues. DNA of the CDR3: TGCGCCACCCACCCTCCGGGCCGACCCTTCTCCTACAATGAGCAGTTCTTC. Encoded protein: CATHPPGRPFSYNEQFF.

The chain couples TRBV19 to TRBJ1-5; D might be TRBD1 (5 bases). Between the trimmed V and J ends, which lost 6 bases and 7 bases, there was a span of 19 bases. The germline V gene encodes CDR1 LNHDA and CDR2 SQIVND (reference sequence). CDR3 size: 15 residues. The CDR3 DNA reads TGTGCCAGTAGGACACCGGGGCAGGTTTGGCAGCCCCAGCATTTT. It specifies CASRTPGQVWQPQHF.

The rearrangement links TRBV29-1 to TRBJ1-2; D unclear. Looked up from germline, CDR1 is SQVTM and CDR2 is ANQGSEA. Trimming removed 3 bases at V and 1 base at J, with 12 bases between. The CDR3 runs to 14 residues. The CDR3 DNA reads TGCAGCGTTGAGTGGCAGGCCTATAACTATGGCTACACCTTC. This sequence encodes CSVEWQAYNYGYTF. Supplemented by reference TRBV29-1 and TRBJ1-2, the full variable domain reads SAVISQKPSRDICQRGTSLTIQCQVDSQVTMMFWYRQQPGQSLTLIATANQGSEATYESGFVIDKFPISRPNLTFSTLTVSNMSPEDSSIYLCSVEWQAYNYGYTFGSGTRLTVV.

This chain uses TRBV7-9 with TRBJ2-1, with 13 bases that match TRBD2. V gave up 1 base and J gave up 9 bases; unmatched junction bases: 3. Germline CDR1 SEHNR, CDR2 FQNEAQ (reference sequence). The CDR3 is made up of 15 amino acids. The DNA for the CDR3 is TGTGCCAGCAGCTTAGAAGGACTAGCGGGAGCTGAGCAGTTCTTC. Amino acids: CASSLEGLAGAEQFF.

This chain joins TRBV2 and TRBJ2-1; 10 nucleotides match TRBD2. The CDR3 is 15 amino acids. The V gene end was trimmed by 4 bases and the J gene end by 3 bases; junction bases not matched to a gene: 3. Germline assignment: CDR1 SNHLY and CDR2 FYNNEI. The CDR3 DNA reads TGTGCCAGCAGTGGCAGCGGGGGGGGCTACAATGAGCAGTTCTTC. Its translation: CASSGSGGGYNEQFF.

This chain connects TRBV15 to TRBJ1-2; D unresolved. Germline V gene data show CDR1 as LNHNV and CDR2 as YYDKDF (reference sequence). V gave up 4 bases and J gave up 0 bases, with 12 bases separating them. This CDR3 region has 15 residues. The CDR3 region is CATSTRVAPNYGYTF. CDR3 coding DNA: TGTGCCACCAGCACAAGAGTAGCCCCTAACTATGGCTACACCTTC.

In DNA form, the CDR3 reads TGTGCCAGTAGTATAGATTCCTACGAGCAGTACTTC. This codes for CASSIDSYEQYF. This chain connects TRBV19 to TRBJ2-7; D not resolved. The germline CDR1 and CDR2 sequences are LNHDA and SQIVND (reference sequence). Trimming removed 0 bases at V and 1 base at J, with 1 base between. The CDR3 is 12 amino acids.

The chain couples TRBV19 to TRBJ1-5; 8 nucleotides align to TRBD1. CDR3 length: 15 residues. CDR1 and CDR2 (germline): LNHDA, SQIVND (reference sequence). V dropped 1 base and J dropped 3; count of bases not matched to a gene: 2. CDR3 nucleotides: TGTGCCAGTAGTATAGGGGACAGGCTCAATCAGCCCCAGCATTTT. This gives the protein CASSIGDRLNQPQHF.

The chain joins TRBV11-2 to TRBJ1-2; D is uncertain. The ends were cut back, 3 bases at V and 3 bases at J, with 8 bases in the middle. Germline V gene data show CDR1 as SGHAT and CDR2 as FQNNGV. CDR3 length: 13 residues. CDR3: CASSFGRDYGYTF. CDR3 in DNA: TGTGCCAGCAGCTTCGGCAGAGACTATGGCTACACCTTC.

A few counts support this clone. The chain couples TRBV2 to TRBJ1-6, with TRBD1 matching over 9 bases. In germline, CDR1 is SNHLY, CDR2 FYNNEI. V lost 6 bases to trimming and J lost 5 bases; unmatched junction nucleotides: 8. CDR3 length: 16 amino acids. The CDR3 is CASSADRGSHNSPLHF. The CDR3 bases are TGTGCCAGCAGCGCGGACAGGGGATCTCATAATTCACCCCTCCACTTT.

The rearrangement uses TRBV2 and TRBJ1-6; D gene unclear. CDR1 and CDR2 from the germline V gene are SNHLY and FYNNEI. The CDR3 runs to 14 residues. The V end lost 8 bases, the J end lost 6 bases, and 14 bases lay between the germline ends. The DNA for the CDR3 is TGTGCCAGCGTGTTAGCCCATATTAATTCACCCCTCCACTTT. It is translated as CASVLAHINSPLHF.

This chain links TRBV5-8 with TRBJ1-2, with a tentative D call TRBD1 (5 bases). The CDR3 consists of 15 residues. Trimming left V 7 bases short and J 5 bases short, with 21 bases between. The germline V gene encodes CDR1 SGHTS and CDR2 YDEGEE. The CDR3 coding sequence is TGTGCCAGCTACTTTGGGGCCGGGAGATGGTATGGCTACACCTTC. Its translation: CASYFGAGRWYGYTF.

The chain employs TRBV13 and TRBJ1-2, with TRBD1 matching 10 bases. Germline values: CDR1 PRHDT, CDR2 FYEKMQ (reference sequence). The trim removed 5 bases at V and 3 bases at J, leaving 12 bases unmatched. This CDR3 is built from 17 residues. CDR3 coding DNA: TGTGCCAGCAGCCTTAGTGCCTTGGGACAGGGGTACTATGGCTACACCTTC. Encoded protein: CASSLSALGQGYYGYTF.

The chain uses TRBV6-5 and TRBJ2-1; TRBD2 might be the D (6 bases). Per germline, CDR1 MNHEY and CDR2 SVGAGI. V lost 2 bases, J lost 4 bases, and 12 bases lay in between. CDR3 length: 15 residues. Here the CDR3 DNA reads TGTGCCAGCAGTTACAGGGCGGGGAGTTACAATGAGCAGTTCTTC. Amino acids: CASSYRAGSYNEQFF.

This rearrangement joins TRBV5-4 to TRBJ2-3; D may be TRBD1 (6 bases). Per the germline V gene, CDR1 is SGHNT and CDR2 is YYREEE (reference sequence). V was clipped by 4 bases and J by 2 bases, with 14 bases between them. The CDR3 loop spans 15 amino acids. The CDR3 reads CASSLDRTSTDTQYF. The CDR3 coding sequence is TGTGCCAGCAGCCTGGACAGAACTTCCACAGATACGCAGTATTTT.

J is TRBJ1-2 and V is TRBV28; no firm D call. V lost 5 bases and J lost 8, with 24 bases in between. Germline values: CDR1 MDHEN, CDR2 SYDVKM. There are 16 residues in the CDR3. Written as DNA, the CDR3 is TGTGCCAGCAGTCTAACCGCCTACGTCGGGCGGGAGGGCTACACCTTC. It translates to CASSLTAYVGREGYTF.